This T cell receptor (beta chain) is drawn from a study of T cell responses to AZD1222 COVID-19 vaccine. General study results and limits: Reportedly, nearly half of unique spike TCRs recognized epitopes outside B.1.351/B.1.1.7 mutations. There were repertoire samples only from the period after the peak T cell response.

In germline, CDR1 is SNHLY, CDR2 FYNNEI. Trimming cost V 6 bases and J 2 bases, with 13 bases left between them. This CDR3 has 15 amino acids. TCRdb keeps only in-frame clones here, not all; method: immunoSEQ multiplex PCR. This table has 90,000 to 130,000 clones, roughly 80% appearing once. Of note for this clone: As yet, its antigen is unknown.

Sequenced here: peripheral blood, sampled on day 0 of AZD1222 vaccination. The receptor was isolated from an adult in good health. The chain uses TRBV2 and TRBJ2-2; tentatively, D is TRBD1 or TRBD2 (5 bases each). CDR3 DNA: TGTGCCAGCAGCCTTTTCGGGGCCAACACCGGGGAGCTGTTTTTT. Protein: CASSLFGANTGELFF.